This record covers a single TCR beta chain. These data are taken from a study of blood T cell repertoires in COVID-19. The wider study: Acute-phase and convalescent COVID-19 samples originated in the United States, Italy and Spain. PBMCs, B-cell-depleted T cells, or T cells were the source of the cDNA or gDNA that made up the material.

Per the study methods: Reference gene primers were amplified, and this amplification served to estimate nucleated cell counts. The method was immunoSEQ multiplex PCR; TCRdb's version includes in-frame clones alone and lacks a portion of them. V and J calls plus clone size are reproduced from that table; the DNA served to infer D and trimming. The profile shows fewer than 120,000 clones, less than 85% of them singletons. The CDR3 spans 14 residues. Per germline, CDR1 SGHRS and CDR2 YFSETQ. Losses at the gene ends were 7 bases for V and 0 bases for J; bases not matched to a gene: 3. This receptor was obtained from a woman at least 80 years old with acute or convalescent COVID-19. The sequencing input was peripheral blood. The chain couples TRBV5-1 to TRBJ1-4, with TRBD1 matching 7 bases. Here the CDR3 DNA reads TGCGCCAGCCGACAGGGAACAACTAATGAAAAACTGTTTTTT. This codes for CASRQGTTNEKLFF.